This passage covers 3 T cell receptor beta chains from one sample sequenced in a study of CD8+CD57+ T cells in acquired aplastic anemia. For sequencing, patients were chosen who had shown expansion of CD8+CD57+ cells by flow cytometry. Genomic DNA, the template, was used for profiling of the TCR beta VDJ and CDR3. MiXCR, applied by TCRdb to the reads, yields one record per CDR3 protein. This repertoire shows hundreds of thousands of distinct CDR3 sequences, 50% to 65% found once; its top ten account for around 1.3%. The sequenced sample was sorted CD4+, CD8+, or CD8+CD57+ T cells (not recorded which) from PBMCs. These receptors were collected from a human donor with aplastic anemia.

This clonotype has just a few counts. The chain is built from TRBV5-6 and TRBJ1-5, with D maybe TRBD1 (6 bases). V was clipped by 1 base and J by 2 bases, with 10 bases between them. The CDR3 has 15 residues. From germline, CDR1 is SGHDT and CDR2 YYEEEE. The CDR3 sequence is CASSLSPGGNQPQHF. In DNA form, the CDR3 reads TGTGCCAGCAGCTTGTCACCAGGGGGCAATCAGCCCCAGCATTTT.

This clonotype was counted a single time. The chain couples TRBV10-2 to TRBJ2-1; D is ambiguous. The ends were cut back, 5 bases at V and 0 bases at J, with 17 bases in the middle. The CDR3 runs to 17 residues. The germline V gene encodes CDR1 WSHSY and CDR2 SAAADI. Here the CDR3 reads CASSKSSALFSYNEQFF. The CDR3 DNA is TGCGCCAGCAGTAAATCTAGTGCACTCTTCTCCTACAATGAGCAGTTCTTC.

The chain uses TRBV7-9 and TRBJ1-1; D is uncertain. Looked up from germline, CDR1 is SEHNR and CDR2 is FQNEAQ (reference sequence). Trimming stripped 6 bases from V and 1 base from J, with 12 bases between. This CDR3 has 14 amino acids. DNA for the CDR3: TGTGCCAGCAGTGAAGCCTTGCCGAACACTGAAGCTTTCTTT. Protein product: CASSEALPNTEAFF.